The 27 T cell receptor beta chains below were found in one sample sequenced in a study of T-cell memory formation after mild COVID-19 (dated by TCRdb to the early 2020s). Library creation used 5' RACE. Data came from an Illumina NovaSeq 6000. TCRdb reprocessing: public reads trimmed at Q25 with fastp, clones called with MiXCR, in-frame beta chains kept. Here each entry gathers all rows of one CDR3 protein and keeps the most common genes and DNA. The sample profile shows about 150,000 distinct CDR3 sequences; 14% of them were found once. Of the sample, 12% to 15% is held by the ten largest clones. The sample consisted of PBMCs or a T cell subset sorted from them (not recorded which). These receptors originate from an adult woman who had mild COVID-19 (a few samples of this study predate the infection). The sample titles of this study are shuffled in the database, so cell type and time point are left out; the donor was told from shared clones.

Only a few counts were recorded for this clonotype. The gene calls are TRBV24-1 and TRBJ2-1; D uncertain. With 4 bases removed from V and 0 bases from J, the gap between germline ends came to 15 bases. CDR1 is KGHDR and CDR2 is SFDVKD in the germline V gene. CDR3 length equals 17 residues. The CDR3 region is CATSDYPQTSSYNEQFF. In nucleotides, the CDR3 is TGTGCCACCAGTGACTACCCACAGACCAGCTCCTACAATGAGCAGTTCTTC.

This clonotype occurred a few times. The chain's CDR3 is CASSEFDSWDTGELFF. For the CDR3, the DNA is TGTGCCAGCAGTGAGTTCGATAGCTGGGACACCGGGGAGCTGTTTTTT. The rearrangement joins TRBV6-1 to TRBJ2-2; D is unresolved. V was shortened by 3 bases and J by 3 bases, with 14 bases between the two germline ends. This CDR3 comprises 16 residues. Germline CDR1 MNHNS, CDR2 SASEGT.

The V and J genes are TRBV7-2 and TRBJ2-7, with 11 positions matching TRBD2. This CDR3 region has 14 residues. The junction had 5 bases not matched to a gene; V was cut back by 6 bases and J by 4 bases. The V gene's germline CDR1 is SGHTA and CDR2 FQGNSA. In DNA, the CDR3 is TGTGCCAGCAGAGGGACTAGCGGAAATTACGAGCAGTACTTC. This encodes CASRGTSGNYEQYF.

The table lists this clonotype with a few counts. The rearrangement joins TRBV29-1 to TRBJ2-3; 11 nucleotides line up with TRBD2. Losses at the gene ends were 6 bases for V and 5 bases for J; bases not matched to a gene: 7. The CDR3 consists of 14 residues. From germline, CDR1 is SQVTM and CDR2 ANQGSEA. CDR3 residues: CSVIAGGNGDTQYF. In DNA form, the CDR3 reads TGCAGCGTCATAGCGGGGGGGAATGGAGATACGCAGTATTTT.

This clonotype showed up just a few times. This rearrangement joins TRBV5-1 to TRBJ1-6; D might be TRBD1 (5 bases). CDR3 length: 14 residues. CDR1 and CDR2 (germline): SGHRS, YFSETQ. V dropped 4 bases and J dropped 7 bases, with 12 bases sitting between them. CDR3 region: CASSRGTGNSPLHF. CDR3 in DNA: TGCGCCAGCAGCCGGGGGACGGGGAATTCACCCCTCCACTTT.

The CDR3 sequence: CATSPGQQSYEQYF. CDR3 DNA: TGTGCCACCAGCCCCGGACAACAAAGCTACGAGCAGTACTTC. The chain has TRBV15 and TRBJ2-7, with a possible D match to TRBD1 (5 bases). This CDR3 has 14 residues. Trimming pared 5 bases from V and 3 bases from J, leaving 14 bases between. CDR1 and CDR2 from the germline V gene are LNHNV and YYDKDF (reference sequence).

This clonotype has a handful of counts. This chain connects TRBV12-3 or TRBV12-4 to TRBJ2-4, with D possibly matching TRBD1 (5 bases). Trimming took 1 base from V and 13 from J, leaving 14 bases between them. The CDR3 is 13 residues long. The CDR3: CASSLEGATQQYF. The CDR3 bases are TGTGCCAGCAGTTTAGAAGGGGCTACCCAACAGTACTTC.

This sequence joins TRBV20-1 and TRBJ1-1; D is unresolved. Per the germline V gene, CDR1 is DFQATT and CDR2 is SNEGSKA (reference sequence). This CDR3 is 13 amino acids long. The V end was cut by 3 bases, the J end by 3 bases, with 11 bases between. The CDR3 protein is CSARTVVDTEAFF. The CDR3 region has the DNA TGCAGTGCTAGGACGGTGGTGGACACTGAAGCTTTCTTT.

The chain is built from TRBV5-5 and TRBJ1-5; D is possibly TRBD1 (6 bases). This CDR3 spans 17 amino acids. In germline, CDR1 is SGHKS, CDR2 YYEKEE (reference sequence). Between the trimmed V and J ends, which lost 4 bases and 7 bases, there was a span of 24 bases. The CDR3 sequence is CASSPLGTSLWIQPQHF. CDR3 sequence (DNA): TGTGCCAGCAGCCCCCTCGGGACAAGCCTCTGGATCCAGCCCCAGCATTTT. Full variable domain (rest looked up from reference TRBV5-5 and TRBJ1-5): DAGVTQSPTHLIKTRGQQVTLRCSPISGHKSVSWYQQVLGQGPQFIFQYYEKEERGRGNFPDRFSARQFPNYSSELNVNALLLGDSALYLCASSPLGTSLWIQPQHFGDGTRLSIL.

The gene calls are TRBV4-2 and TRBJ2-3; 10 bases line up with TRBD2. Trimming took 0 bases from V and 0 from J; bases not matched to a gene: 3. The CDR3 is 17 amino acids. Germline V CDR1 and CDR2: LGHNA, YNFKEQ. The CDR3: CASSQDSSGGSTDTQYF. The CDR3 nucleotides read TGTGCCAGCAGCCAAGATAGTAGCGGGGGGAGCACAGATACGCAGTATTTT.

This clonotype appeared a few times. The V call is TRBV3-1, the J call TRBJ2-5; TRBD2 matches at 12 bases. The germline V gene has CDR1 LGHDT and CDR2 YNNKEL (reference sequence). The CDR3 has 14 residues. V gave up 4 bases and J gave up 5 bases; unmatched junction bases: 2. The CDR3: CASSPSGGDETQYF. The DNA of the CDR3 is TGTGCCAGCAGCCCTAGCGGGGGGGACGAGACCCAGTACTTC.

The genes are TRBV19 and TRBJ1-2; D not resolved. CDR3 length: 13 residues. CDR1 is LNHDA and CDR2 is SQIVND in the germline V gene (reference sequence). The ends were cut back, 3 bases at V and 3 bases at J, with 8 bases in the middle. CDR3 sequence: CASSMVAYYGYTF. CDR3 nucleotide sequence: TGTGCCAGTAGTATGGTGGCTTACTATGGCTACACCTTC.

The chain carries TRBV11-2 and TRBJ1-1; D is uncertain. From germline, CDR1 is SGHAT and CDR2 FQNNGV. Trimming shortened V by 3 bases and J by 3 bases, and 8 bases separated the two germline ends. The CDR3 spans 13 residues. The CDR3 loop reads CASSFRWDTEAFF. The CDR3 DNA reads TGTGCCAGCAGCTTCAGATGGGACACTGAAGCTTTCTTT.

This clonotype came up a few times. The rearrangement links TRBV7-3 to TRBJ2-5; 8 nucleotides match TRBD2. J was trimmed by 6 bases and V by 5 bases; bases with no gene match: 8. Per the germline V gene, CDR1 is SGHTA and CDR2 is FQGTGA. The CDR3 has 14 residues. CDR3 coding DNA: TGTGCCAGCAGCCCGGGGGGGTGGGAAAAGACCCAGTACTTC. It translates to CASSPGGWEKTQYF.

In its sample, this clonotype was seen a few times. The CDR3 nucleotides are TGCGCCAGCAGCTTAGAAGGGACAGGAGGAAACACCATATATTTT. Amino acids: CASSLEGTGGNTIYF. V usage is TRBV5-1 and J usage is TRBJ1-3; TRBD1 matches 8 bases. The CDR3 consists of 15 residues. V gave up 2 bases and J gave up 4 bases; unmatched junction bases: 5. In germline, CDR1 is SGHRS, CDR2 YFSETQ.

This clonotype was found a few times. CDR3 DNA: TGTGCCAGCAGCGTAGGTCCCCCGGGGGCGGACTATGGCTACACCTTC. Encoded protein: CASSVGPPGADYGYTF. V usage is TRBV9 and J usage is TRBJ1-2; possible D gene TRBD1, 6 bases. Between the trimmed V and J ends, which lost 0 bases and 3 bases, there was a span of 15 bases. Germline values: CDR1 SGDLS, CDR2 YYNGEE. There are 16 residues in the CDR3.

V gene TRBV11-3 combines with J gene TRBJ2-1; perhaps TRBD2 as D (5 bases). The ends were cut back, 1 base at V and 12 bases at J, with 16 bases in the middle. The CDR3 covers 14 residues. The germline V gene encodes CDR1 SGHNT and CDR2 YENEEA. CDR3 sequence reads: CASSLAGWIVGQFF. CDR3 nucleotide sequence: TGTGCCAGCAGCTTAGCGGGGTGGATCGTCGGGCAGTTCTTC.

The chain has TRBV24-1 and TRBJ1-2; D remains ambiguous. This CDR3 spans 14 amino acids. The V and J ends lost 1 base and 7 bases respectively, with 12 bases between them. Germline CDR1 is KGHDR and CDR2 is SFDVKD. CDR3 DNA: TGTGCCACCAGTGATTTAGGCCAGGCTGGTGGCTACACCTTC. Its translation is CATSDLGQAGGYTF.

The table lists this clonotype with a few counts. This sequence joins TRBV15 and TRBJ1-1; D may be TRBD1 (5 bases). Trimming pared 0 bases from V and 7 bases from J, leaving 12 bases between. In germline, CDR1 is LNHNV, CDR2 YYDKDF (reference sequence). CDR3 size: 14 residues. In DNA, the CDR3 is TGTGCCACCAGCAGAGATTCAGGGAGCGGTGAAGCTTTCTTT. Translation gives CATSRDSGSGEAFF.

This clonotype was found many times. The chain employs TRBV12-3 or TRBV12-4 and TRBJ2-7; no definite D call. This CDR3 region has 11 residues. With 1 base removed from V and 7 bases from J, the gap between germline ends came to 5 bases. The CDR3 here is CASSLGPEQYF. The DNA for the CDR3 is TGTGCCAGCAGTTTAGGACCGGAGCAGTACTTC.

In its sample, this clonotype was seen a few times. CDR3 residues: CAWSVQDRNTGELFF. CDR3 sequence (DNA): TGTGCCTGGAGTGTACAGGACAGGAACACCGGGGAGCTGTTTTTT. The chain recombines TRBV30 with TRBJ2-2, with D possibly being TRBD1 (6 bases). Trimming removed 0 bases at V and 1 base at J, with 9 bases between. From germline, CDR1 is GTSNPN and CDR2 SVGIG (reference sequence). CDR3 length: 15 amino acids.

This clonotype has more than one count but fewer than ten. The chain uses TRBV4-1 and TRBJ1-1; D may be TRBD1 (5 bases). Germline V CDR1 and CDR2: MGHRA, YSYEKL. The CDR3 has 14 amino acids. V was cut by 1 base and J by 0 bases, with 6 bases left in between. The CDR3 coding sequence is TGCGCCAGCAGCCAAGGGGACTTGAACACTGAAGCTTTCTTT. This sequence encodes CASSQGDLNTEAFF.

The chain recombines TRBV12-5 with TRBJ2-1; TRBD2 is a possible D gene (6 bases). The CDR3 runs 14 residues. V lost 1 base to trimming and J lost 4 bases, with 8 bases between them. Germline V CDR1 and CDR2: LGHNT, FRNRAP. CDR3 nucleotides: TGTGCTAGTGGTTTGGGGGCGGGGTACAATGAGCAGTTCTTC. It specifies CASGLGAGYNEQFF.

In its sample, this clonotype was seen a few times. V is TRBV12-3 or TRBV12-4 and J is TRBJ1-2; 8 bases align to TRBD1. The CDR3 spans 14 residues. The junction had 6 bases not matched to a gene; V was cut back by 3 bases and J by 6 bases. The CDR3 DNA reads TGTGCCAGCAGTTTGGTGGCAGGGGGCGATGGCTACACCTTC. This codes for CASSLVAGGDGYTF.

Comments on this clonotype: A read error may produce the germline difference seen at one junction end. J is TRBJ2-1 and V is TRBV5-1; D is ambiguous. Germline V lookup: CDR1 SGHRS, CDR2 YFSETQ. The CDR3 is 14 residues long. This chain's CDR3 is CASSLDTSDNEQFF. The CDR3, as DNA: TGCGCCAGCAGCTTGGATACCTCCGACAATGAGCAGTTCTTC.

The rearrangement links TRBV5-6 to TRBJ2-7; 8 positions agree with TRBD1. Germline V gene sequence: CDR1 SGHDT, CDR2 YYEEEE. This CDR3 contains 13 residues. V shed 0 bases, J shed 6 bases, and the junction held 2 bases outside the gene matches. Written as DNA, the CDR3 is TGTGCCAGCAGCTTGGGCAGGGGGCTCGAGCAGTACTTC. Residues: CASSLGRGLEQYF.

V and J are TRBV12-3 or TRBV12-4 and TRBJ1-2; no clear D. The CDR3 consists of 14 residues. The germline V and J ends were trimmed by 7 bases and 1 base, with 13 bases remaining between them. The CDR3 reads CASILDGFNYGYTF. The CDR3 DNA sequence: TGTGCCAGCATCCTAGACGGATTTAACTATGGCTACACCTTC.